This T cell receptor beta chain was observed in a study of blood T cells in healthy people across ages. Overall study findings and caveats: Long-lived donors had more naive CD4+ cells and higher diversity than aged donors.

Notes on this clonotype: The target antigen is unknown.

This CDR3 has 15 amino acids. The V gene's germline CDR1 is SGHRS and CDR2 YFSETQ. Trimming removed 5 bases at V and 2 bases at J, with 17 bases between. The authors ran a second PCR of roughly 6 to 12 cycles using a sample-barcoded 5' primer and a J-beta primer mix. Every individual sample yielded 3 million or more paired-end reads (each containing CDR3). TCRdb called the 5' RACE reads again in MiXCR, with one record for every CDR3 protein. Altogether about 1.6 million distinct CDR3 sequences are present, roughly 32% being singletons, with the ten largest covering around 11%. The origin of this receptor is a woman aged 25 to 39 in good health. This sequence joins TRBV5-1 and TRBJ2-7; D gene unclear. The sample comprised blood. DNA for the CDR3: TGCGCCAGCAGTGGGTCGGCGACGGCTACCTACGAGCAGTACTTC. Protein product: CASSGSATATYEQYF.